The present T cell receptor beta chain was sequenced within a study of sequential checkpoint blockade in melanoma. Study-level information: Each arm's sequence ended with maintenance nivolumab.

Germline values: CDR1 SEHNR, CDR2 FQNEAQ (reference sequence). CDR3 length: 15 residues. Trimming left V 3 bases short and J 6 bases short, with 18 bases between. Some clones are missing from TCRdb's copy, which holds only in-frame ones; the method was immunoSEQ multiplex PCR. Among about 14,000 clones, about two thirds were seen once, and the ten largest hold roughly 31%. Treatment meaning: randomized to nivolumab then ipilimumab (arm A) or the reverse (arm B). No patient had prior DNA-damaging chemotherapy. The sequenced sample was CD8+ T cells sorted from blood (inferred from file names), obtained from a patient given nivolumab and ipilimumab in sequence. The chain couples TRBV7-9 to TRBJ2-7; D might be TRBD2 (6 bases). This sequence was found in a human donor with melanoma. In DNA, the CDR3 is TGTGCCAGCAGCTTCCTCAGTAAGGGAGCGGGCGAGCAGTACTTC. Protein sequence: CASSFLSKGAGEQYF.